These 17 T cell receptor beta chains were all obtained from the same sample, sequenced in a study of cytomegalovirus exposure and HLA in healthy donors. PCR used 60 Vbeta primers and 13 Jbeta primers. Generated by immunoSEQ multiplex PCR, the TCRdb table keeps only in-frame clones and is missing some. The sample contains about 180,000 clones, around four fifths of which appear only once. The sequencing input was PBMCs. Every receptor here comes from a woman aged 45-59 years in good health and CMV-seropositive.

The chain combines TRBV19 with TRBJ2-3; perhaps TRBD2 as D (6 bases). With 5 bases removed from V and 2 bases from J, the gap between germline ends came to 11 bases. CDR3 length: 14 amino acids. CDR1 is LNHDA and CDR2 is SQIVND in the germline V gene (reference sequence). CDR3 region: CASSGRTNTDTQYF. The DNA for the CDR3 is TGTGCCAGTAGTGGGAGGACCAACACAGATACGCAGTATTTT.

In DNA, the CDR3 is TGTGCCAGCAGCCAAGACTGGCAGGGGATGAAGAACACTGAAGCTTTCTTT. It yields the protein CASSQDWQGMKNTEAFF. The J gene is TRBJ1-1, the V gene TRBV14, with D tentatively TRBD1 (6 bases). Germline-derived CDR1 and CDR2 are SGHDN and FVKESK. CDR3 length equals 17 residues. V was trimmed by 0 bases and J by 1 base, leaving 15 bases between them.

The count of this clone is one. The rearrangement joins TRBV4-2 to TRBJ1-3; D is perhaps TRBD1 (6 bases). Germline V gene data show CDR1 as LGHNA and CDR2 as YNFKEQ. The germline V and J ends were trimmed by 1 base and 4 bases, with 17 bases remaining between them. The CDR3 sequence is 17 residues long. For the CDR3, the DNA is TGTGCCAGCAGCCAAGGCGCTTGGACAGCCAACGGAAACACCATATATTTT. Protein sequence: CASSQGAWTANGNTIYF.

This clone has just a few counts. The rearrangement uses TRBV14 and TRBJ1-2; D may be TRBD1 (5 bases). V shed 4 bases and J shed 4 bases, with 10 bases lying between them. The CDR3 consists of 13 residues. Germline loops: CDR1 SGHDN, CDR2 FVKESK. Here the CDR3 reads CASSLSQVYGYTF. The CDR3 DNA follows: TGTGCCAGCAGCCTATCACAGGTCTATGGCTACACCTTC.

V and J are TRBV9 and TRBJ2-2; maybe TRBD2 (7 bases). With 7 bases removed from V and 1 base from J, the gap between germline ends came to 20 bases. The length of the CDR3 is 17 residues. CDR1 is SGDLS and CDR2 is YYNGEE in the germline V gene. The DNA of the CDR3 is TGTGCCAGCGGAGGGAGGGGGGGCTTGTTGAACACCGGGGAGCTGTTTTTT. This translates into CASGGRGGLLNTGELFF.

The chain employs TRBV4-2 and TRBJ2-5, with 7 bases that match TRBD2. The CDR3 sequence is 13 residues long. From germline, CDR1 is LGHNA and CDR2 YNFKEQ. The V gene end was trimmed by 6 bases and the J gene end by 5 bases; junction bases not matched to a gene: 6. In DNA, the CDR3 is TGTGCCAGCAGTTCTAGCGGAGAGGAGACCCAGTACTTC. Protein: CASSSSGEETQYF.

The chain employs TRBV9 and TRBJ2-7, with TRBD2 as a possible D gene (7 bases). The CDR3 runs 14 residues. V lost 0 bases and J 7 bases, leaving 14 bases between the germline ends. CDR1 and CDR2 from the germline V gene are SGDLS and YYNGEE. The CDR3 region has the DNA TGTGCCAGCAGCGTAGTCGCGGGGGCGAGGGAGCAGTACTTC. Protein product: CASSVVAGAREQYF.

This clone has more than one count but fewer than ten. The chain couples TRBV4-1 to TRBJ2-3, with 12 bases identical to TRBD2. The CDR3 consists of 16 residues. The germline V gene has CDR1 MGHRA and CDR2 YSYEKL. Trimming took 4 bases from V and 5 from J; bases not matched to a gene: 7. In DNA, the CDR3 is TGCGCCAGCAGCCCCGGACTAGCGGGGACATTAGATACGCAGTATTTT. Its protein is CASSPGLAGTLDTQYF.

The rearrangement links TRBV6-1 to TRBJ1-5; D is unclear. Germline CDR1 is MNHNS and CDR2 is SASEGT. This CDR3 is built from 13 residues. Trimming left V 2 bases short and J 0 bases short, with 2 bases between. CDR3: CASSEYSNQPQHF. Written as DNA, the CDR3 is TGTGCCAGCAGTGAATATAGCAATCAGCCCCAGCATTTT.

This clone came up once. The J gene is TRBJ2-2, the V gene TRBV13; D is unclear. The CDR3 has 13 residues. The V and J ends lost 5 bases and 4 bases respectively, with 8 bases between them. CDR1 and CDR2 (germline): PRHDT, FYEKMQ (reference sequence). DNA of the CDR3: TGTGCCAGCAGCGTGGCAACCACCGGGGAGCTGTTTTTT. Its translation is CASSVATTGELFF.

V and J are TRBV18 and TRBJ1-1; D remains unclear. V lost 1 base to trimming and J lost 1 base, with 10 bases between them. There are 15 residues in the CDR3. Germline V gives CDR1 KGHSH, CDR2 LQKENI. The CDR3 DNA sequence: TGTGCCAGCTCACCACAGGGAGATTCGAACACTGAAGCTTTCTTT. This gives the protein CASSPQGDSNTEAFF.

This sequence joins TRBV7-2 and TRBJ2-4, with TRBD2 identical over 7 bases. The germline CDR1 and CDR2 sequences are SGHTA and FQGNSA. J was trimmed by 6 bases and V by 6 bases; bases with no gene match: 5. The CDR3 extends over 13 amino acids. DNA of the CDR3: TGTGCCAGCAGACCTGCTAGCGGAAACATTCAGTACTTC. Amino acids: CASRPASGNIQYF.

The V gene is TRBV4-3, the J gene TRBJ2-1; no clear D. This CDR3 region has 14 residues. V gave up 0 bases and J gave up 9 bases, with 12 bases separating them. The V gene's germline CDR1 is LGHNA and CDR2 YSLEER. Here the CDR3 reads CASSQDFALTEQFF. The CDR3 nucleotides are TGCGCCAGCAGCCAAGATTTTGCGTTAACTGAGCAGTTCTTC.

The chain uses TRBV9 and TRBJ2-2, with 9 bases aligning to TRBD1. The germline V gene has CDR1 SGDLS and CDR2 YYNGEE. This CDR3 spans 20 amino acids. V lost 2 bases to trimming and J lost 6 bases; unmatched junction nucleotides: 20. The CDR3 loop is CASSVAGTGSQRSEAGELFF. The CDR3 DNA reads TGTGCCAGCAGCGTCGCCGGGACAGGGTCGCAAAGGAGTGAAGCCGGGGAGCTGTTTTTT. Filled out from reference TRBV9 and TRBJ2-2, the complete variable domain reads DSGVTQTPKHLITATGQRVTLRCSPRSGDLSVYWYQQSLDQGLQFLIQYYNGEERAKGNILERFSAQQFPDLHSELNLSSLELGDSALYFCASSVAGTGSQRSEAGELFFGEGSRLTVL.

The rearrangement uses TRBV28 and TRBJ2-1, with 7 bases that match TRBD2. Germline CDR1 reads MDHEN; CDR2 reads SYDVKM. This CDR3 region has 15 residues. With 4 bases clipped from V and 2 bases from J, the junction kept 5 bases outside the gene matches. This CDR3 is CASSSGGVTYNEQFF. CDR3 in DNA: TGTGCCAGCAGTTCTGGGGGGGTCACCTACAATGAGCAGTTCTTC.

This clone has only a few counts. CDR3 bases: TGTGCCAGCAGACCAGGGGGCTTACCCGGGGAGCTGTTTTTT. As protein: CASRPGGLPGELFF. The chain has TRBV2 and TRBJ2-2; 8 nucleotides match TRBD1. Germline lookup yields CDR1 SNHLY and CDR2 FYNNEI. The length of the CDR3 is 14 residues. J gave up 6 bases and V 6 bases, and 6 bases lay outside the gene matches.

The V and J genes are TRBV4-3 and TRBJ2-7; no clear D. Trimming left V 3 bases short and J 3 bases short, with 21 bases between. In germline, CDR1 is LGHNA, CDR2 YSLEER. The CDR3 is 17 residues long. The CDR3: CASSHRVGSTYYYEQYF. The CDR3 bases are TGCGCCAGCAGCCATAGAGTCGGTTCTACGTATTACTACGAGCAGTACTTC.